This T cell receptor beta chain was documented in a study of CD8+ T cells in alopecia areata. Across the study: The drug, oral tofacitinib, was given to treated patients at 5 to 10 mg twice daily. Broader study findings: In scalp and blood, many expanded lesional clones persisted during tofacitinib.

Per germline, CDR1 WNHNN and CDR2 SYGVQD (reference sequence). The V and J ends lost 7 bases and 9 bases respectively, with 16 bases between them. This CDR3 has 13 residues. With regard to this clone: Its specificity is unknown.

Extracted RNA was reverse transcribed, and the resulting cDNA served as sequencing template. The method was immunoSEQ multiplex PCR; TCRdb's version includes in-frame clones alone and lacks a portion of them. The sample contains nearly 7,000 clones, approximately 68% of which appear only once. Sample treatment: oral pan-JAK inhibitor, 5-10 mg twice daily. In alopecia areata patients, both lesional scalp punch biopsies and peripheral blood were collected. The starting material was skin, obtained at week 4, from a patient treated with tofacitinib. The chain links TRBV10-1 to TRBJ2-1, with D possibly TRBD1 on 5 matching bases. This sequence was found in a human donor with alopecia areata. The DNA for the CDR3 is TGCGCCAGCACCCGGGCCAGGGCCACTGAGCAGTTCTTC. This codes for CASTRARATEQFF.